Listed here are 20 T cell receptor beta chains from one sample, sequenced in a study of control samples from healthy donors and cancer patients. TCRdb's table, derived via immunoSEQ multiplex PCR, lists solely in-frame clones and lacks some. The data contain about 55,000 clones, approximately 86% of them seen just once; the ten biggest clones take up roughly 3.8%. Sample: blood. These receptors were obtained from a man in his forties or fifties in good health.

The V and J genes are TRBV27 and TRBJ2-7; D may be TRBD1 (5 bases). Trimming stripped 2 bases from V and 7 bases from J, with 9 bases between. CDR1 and CDR2 from the germline V gene are MNHEY and SMNVEV (reference sequence). The CDR3 loop spans 12 amino acids. The CDR3 loop reads CASSLNRREQYF. The CDR3 DNA reads as TGTGCCAGCAGTTTAAACAGGAGAGAGCAGTACTTC.

The rearrangement links TRBV6-5 to TRBJ2-3; 7 bases match TRBD1. The trim removed 7 bases at V and 1 base at J, leaving 5 bases unmatched. This CDR3 comprises 14 residues. Germline values: CDR1 MNHEY, CDR2 SVGAGI. The CDR3 DNA is TGTGCCAGCACGGACAGGTCCGGCACAGATACGCAGTATTTT. It translates to CASTDRSGTDTQYF.

The genes are TRBV28 and TRBJ2-7, with TRBD1 matching over 8 bases. Germline V gives CDR1 MDHEN, CDR2 SYDVKM. V dropped 1 base and J dropped 4; count of bases not matched to a gene: 9. The CDR3 runs 16 residues. The CDR3 is CASSLSALGTGYEQYF. The CDR3 bases are TGTGCCAGCAGTTTATCGGCTTTGGGGACAGGTTACGAGCAGTACTTC.

This clone has just one count. The chain links TRBV5-1 to TRBJ2-2, with 9 bases lining up with TRBD1. Trimming at V came to 4 bases and at J to 7 bases, leaving 5 bases not matched to a gene. The CDR3 spans 14 residues. Germline lookup yields CDR1 SGHRS and CDR2 YFSETQ. The CDR3 DNA reads TGCGCCAGCAGCACACAGGGGGCGAGCGGGGAGCTGTTTTTT. Encoded protein: CASSTQGASGELFF.

This chain connects TRBV4-1 to TRBJ2-7; the D gene is possibly TRBD2 (5 bases). The CDR3 runs to 14 residues. Per the germline V gene, CDR1 is MGHRA and CDR2 is YSYEKL. The ends were cut back, 4 bases at V and 2 bases at J, with 12 bases in the middle. Here the CDR3 reads CASSPGSGTYEQYF. The CDR3 nucleotides are TGCGCCAGCAGCCCAGGTTCCGGGACCTACGAGCAGTACTTC.

This chain connects TRBV15 to TRBJ2-1; 8 nucleotides agree with TRBD2. CDR3 length: 19 amino acids. Germline V lookup: CDR1 LNHNV, CDR2 YYDKDF (reference sequence). Germline trimming cut 2 bases from V and 2 bases from J; bases unmatched to any gene: 14. This CDR3 is CATSRPDSGAGGPYNEQFF. In DNA, the CDR3 is TGTGCCACCAGCAGACCTGATTCCGGGGCGGGAGGTCCCTACAATGAGCAGTTCTTC. Looking up the rest from reference TRBV15 and TRBJ2-1 gives the full variable domain: DAMVIQNPRYQVTQFGKPVTLSCSQTLNHNVMYWYQQKSSQAPKLLFHYYDKDFNNEADTPDNFQSRRPNTSFCFLDIRSPGLGDTAMYLCATSRPDSGAGGPYNEQFFGPGTRLTVL.

The J gene is TRBJ1-5, the V gene TRBV28; 9 bases fit TRBD1. Per germline, CDR1 MDHEN and CDR2 SYDVKM. V shed 6 bases and J 7 bases; nucleotides not matched to a gene: 7. The CDR3 has 14 amino acids. CDR3 nucleotides: TGTGCCAGCAGCACACAGGGGGCTGGGCAGCCCCAGCATTTT. It codes for CASSTQGAGQPQHF.

The chain is built from TRBV28 and TRBJ2-7; 7 bases are a match to TRBD1. Germline trimming cut 11 bases from V and 0 bases from J; bases unmatched to any gene: 4. This CDR3 is 12 amino acids long. CDR1 and CDR2 from the germline V gene are MDHEN and SYDVKM. The CDR3 sequence: CAARDSSYEQYF. The DNA for the CDR3 is TGTGCCGCCCGGGACAGCTCCTACGAGCAGTACTTC.

This chain joins TRBV19 and TRBJ1-5; 7 positions match TRBD1. Germline values: CDR1 LNHDA, CDR2 SQIVND (reference sequence). CDR3 length: 15 amino acids. The ends lost 3 bases at V and 1 base at J; junction bases unmatched: 3. Here the CDR3 reads CASSIGRGSNQPQHF. DNA of the CDR3: TGTGCCAGTAGTATCGGCAGGGGGAGCAATCAGCCCCAGCATTTT.

This chain connects TRBV11-2 to TRBJ2-7; no clear D gene. There are 13 residues in the CDR3. The germline V gene encodes CDR1 SGHAT and CDR2 FQNNGV. Trimming removed 3 bases at V and 1 base at J, with 7 bases between. CDR3 coding DNA: TGTGCCAGCAGCTTGTCGAGTTCCTACGAGCAGTACTTC. Translated: CASSLSSSYEQYF. The full variable domain, rest sourced from reference TRBV11-2 and TRBJ2-7, is EAGVAQSPRYKIIEKRQSVAFWCNPISGHATLYWYQQILGQGPKLLIQFQNNGVVDDSQLPKDRFSAERLKGVDSTLKIQPAKLEDSAVYLCASSLSSSYEQYFGPGTRLTVT.

The chain combines TRBV28 with TRBJ2-7; the match to TRBD2 covers 9 bases. CDR1 is MDHEN and CDR2 is SYDVKM in the germline V gene. Trimming at V came to 5 bases and at J to 2 bases, leaving 10 bases not matched to a gene. The CDR3 is 16 residues long. The CDR3: CASSPYSLAGTYEQYF. The CDR3 DNA sequence: TGTGCCAGCAGTCCCTACAGCCTAGCGGGGACCTACGAGCAGTACTTC.

This chain links TRBV6-5 with TRBJ2-3, with D possibly matching TRBD1 (6 bases). The V end was cut by 6 bases, the J end by 6 bases, with 10 bases between. The CDR3 is made up of 12 amino acids. Germline V gene sequence: CDR1 MNHEY, CDR2 SVGAGI. The CDR3 coding sequence is TGTGCCAGCAGGACAGGCTGGGATACGCAGTATTTT. Translation: CASRTGWDTQYF.

This clone appeared a single time. The gene calls are TRBV18 and TRBJ2-7; D is ambiguous. V was pared by 4 bases and J by 1 base, with 11 bases between. CDR1 KGHSH and CDR2 LQKENI come from the germline V gene. The CDR3 sequence is 14 residues long. CDR3 sequence reads: CASSLDSPSYEQYF. DNA of the CDR3: TGTGCCAGCTCACTCGACTCCCCATCCTACGAGCAGTACTTC.

The CDR3 spells CASSKQGALASGANVLTF. The CDR3 coding sequence is TGTGCCAGCAGTAAACAGGGGGCGCTGGCCTCTGGGGCCAACGTCCTGACTTTC. The chain links TRBV6-2 or TRBV6-3 to TRBJ2-6; 9 bases fit TRBD1. J lost 0 bases, V lost 5 bases, and 8 bases had no gene match. CDR3 length: 18 residues. Germline V gene sequence: CDR1 MNHEY, CDR2 SVGEGT.

This chain uses TRBV12-3 or TRBV12-4 with TRBJ2-7; D possibly uses TRBD1 or TRBD2 (5 bases each). This CDR3 spans 13 amino acids. V was pared by 7 bases and J by 6 bases, with 16 bases between. The CDR3 nucleotides are TGTGCCAGCAACCCCTTGGGGACCGGCGAGCAGTACTTC. Protein sequence: CASNPLGTGEQYF.

The genes are TRBV28 and TRBJ2-3; TRBD1 matches 7 bases. Germline CDR1 MDHEN, CDR2 SYDVKM. The CDR3 consists of 14 residues. Trimming took 6 bases from V and 3 from J; bases not matched to a gene: 6. The CDR3, as DNA: TGTGCCAGCAGCCTCTTACAGGGGACAGATACGCAGTATTTT. Protein product: CASSLLQGTDTQYF.

V gene TRBV7-8 combines with J gene TRBJ2-6, with TRBD1 matching over 9 bases. The germline CDR1 and CDR2 sequences are SGHVS and FQNEAQ. Trimming took 8 bases from V and 0 from J; bases not matched to a gene: 8. CDR3 length equals 17 residues. Here the CDR3 reads CASAPGQGSSGANVLTF. As DNA, the CDR3 is TGTGCCAGCGCACCGGGACAGGGAAGCTCTGGGGCCAACGTCCTGACTTTC.

V and J are TRBV7-9 and TRBJ1-1; tentative D call: TRBD1 (5 bases). CDR1 is SEHNR and CDR2 is FQNEAQ in the germline V gene (reference sequence). This CDR3 has 12 residues. Trimming shortened V by 5 bases and J by 6 bases, and 10 bases separated the two germline ends. DNA for the CDR3: TGTGCCAGCAGCCCCGGGGGGGCTGAAGCTTTCTTT. Its protein product is CASSPGGAEAFF.

This sequence joins TRBV28 and TRBJ1-4; 8 nucleotides match TRBD1. The V gene's germline CDR1 is MDHEN and CDR2 SYDVKM. V shed 4 bases and J 4 bases; nucleotides not matched to a gene: 5. The CDR3 is 15 amino acids. This CDR3 is CASSSRTGFNEKLFF. The DNA for the CDR3 is TGTGCCAGCAGTTCACGGACAGGGTTTAATGAAAAACTGTTTTTT.

The chain employs TRBV18 and TRBJ2-7, with 7 nucleotides matching TRBD1. There are 14 residues in the CDR3. Germline CDR1 is KGHSH and CDR2 is LQKENI. The J segment lost 6 bases and the V segment lost 6 bases, leaving 11 bases of the junction unmatched. The CDR3 region has the DNA TGTGCCAGCTCGGCCCGGGACAGTGCCTCCGAGCAGTACTTC. Its protein is CASSARDSASEQYF.